The rows below give T cell receptor beta chains drawn from one sample of a study of blood T cell repertoires in COVID-19. Some clones are missing from TCRdb's copy, which holds only in-frame ones; the method was immunoSEQ multiplex PCR. This sample has around 80,000 clones, with 75% to 85% found just once. Material for sequencing was peripheral blood. These receptors all come from a woman of 80 years or more with acute or convalescent COVID-19. The CDR3 runs from the conserved cysteine through the conserved F or W. A D gene is named only where the DNA matches it firmly. Size tells how often a clone was seen (once, few, many) or the class of an expanded clone, and some rows leave it out.

v_call	j_call	clone_size	d_call	cdr3_nt	cdr3_aa
TRBV6-2/TRBV6-3	TRBJ2-7	.	TRBD2	TGTGCCAGCAGTAGACCAGGGAGGGTCTACGAGCAGTACTTC	CASSRPGRVYEQYF
TRBV6-2/TRBV6-3	TRBJ2-2	.	.	TGTGCCAGCAGTTACGTGAGCGGGAACACCGGGGAGCTGTTTTTT	CASSYVSGNTGELFF
TRBV24-1	TRBJ2-5	.	TRBD1	TGTGCCACCAGTGATGGCGCCGGGACAGGGTCCCAAGAGACCCAGTACTTC	CATSDGAGTGSQETQYF
TRBV5-1	TRBJ2-2	.	TRBD1	TGCGCCAGCAGCTCGGGACAGTTAACCGGGGAGCTGTTTTTT	CASSSGQLTGELFF
TRBV30	TRBJ2-3	.	.	TGTGCCTGGAGTTCGACAGTTAGCACAGATACGCAGTATTTT	CAWSSTVSTDTQYF
TRBV19	TRBJ2-6	.	.	TGTGCCAGTAGTATCGGACAGAATATGGCCAACGTCCTGACTTTC	CASSIGQNMANVLTF
TRBV29-1	TRBJ2-1	.	TRBD1	TGCAGCCTGGGACAGGAAGGTGAGCAGTTCTTC	CSLGQEGEQFF
TRBV6-1	TRBJ1-6	.	TRBD1	TGTGCCAGCAGTGAAGTCAACAGGGGGGGTTCACCCCTCCACTTT	CASSEVNRGGSPLHF
TRBV7-2	TRBJ2-1	many	TRBD2	TGTGCCAGCAGCTTCCTAGCGGGAGGCCCCAATGAGCAGTTCTTC	CASSFLAGGPNEQFF
TRBV6-5	TRBJ1-2	.	.	TGTGCCAGCCACAGGGCGGGTGACTATGGCTACACCTTC	CASHRAGDYGYTF
TRBV11-2	TRBJ2-1	.	TRBD2	TGTGCCAGCAGCCCGTCGGCGGGAGGGGGCAATGAGCAGTTCTTC	CASSPSAGGGNEQFF
TRBV10-2	TRBJ2-5	once	.	TGCGCCAGCAGTGTCAGGGGTCATGAGACCCAGTACTTC	CASSVRGHETQYF
TRBV5-1	TRBJ1-1	once	TRBD1	TGCGCCAGCAGCCTATCCGGGACAGAAAACACTGAAGCTTTCTTT	CASSLSGTENTEAFF
TRBV7-9	TRBJ2-7	.	.	TGTGCCAGCAGCCTCTCGGGATACGAGCAGTACTTC	CASSLSGYEQYF
TRBV6-5	TRBJ1-2	.	.	TGTGCCAGCAGTTACTCTGCGGACAGAAACTATGGCTACACCTTC	CASSYSADRNYGYTF
TRBV4-2	TRBJ2-7	.	.	TGTGCCAGCAGCCAAGATACTTACGAGCAGTACTTC	CASSQDTYEQYF
TRBV28	TRBJ2-3	.	.	TGTGCCAGCAGTTTCTCGCAGGGGTGGACAGATACGCAGTATTTT	CASSFSQGWTDTQYF
TRBV12-3/TRBV12-4	TRBJ2-1	.	TRBD2	TGTGCCAGCACTAGCGGGAGACTCTATGAGCAGTTCTTC	CASTSGRLYEQFF
TRBV4-1	TRBJ2-2	few	.	TGCGCCAGCAGCCAAGTTAATATGGTGGCCACCGGGGAGCTGTTTTTT	CASSQVNMVATGELFF
TRBV29-1	TRBJ2-7	.	.	TGCAGCGCCCTCCAGGTCGAGCAGTACTTC	CSALQVEQYF